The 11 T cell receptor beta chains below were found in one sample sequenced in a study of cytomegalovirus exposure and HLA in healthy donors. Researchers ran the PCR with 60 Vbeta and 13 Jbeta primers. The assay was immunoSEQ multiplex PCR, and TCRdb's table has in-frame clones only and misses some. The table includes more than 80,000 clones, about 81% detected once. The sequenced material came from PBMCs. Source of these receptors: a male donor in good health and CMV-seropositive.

The CDR3 spells CASSGDRDTGELFF. The CDR3 bases are TGTGCCAGCAGTGGAGACAGGGACACCGGGGAGCTGTTTTTT. The chain combines TRBV6-4 with TRBJ2-2; 7 bases fit TRBD1. The CDR3 has 14 amino acids. Germline lookup yields CDR1 MRHNA and CDR2 SNTAGT. With 4 bases clipped from V and 3 bases from J, the junction kept 2 bases outside the gene matches.

In nucleotides, the CDR3 is TGTGCCAGCAGCTTCCCCGGACAGGGTCGGTCCTACGAGCAGTACTTC. Translated: CASSFPGQGRSYEQYF. This sequence joins TRBV13 and TRBJ2-7, with 8 positions matching TRBD1. The CDR3 sequence is 16 residues long. With V trimmed by 3 bases and J by 1 base, 8 bases remained unmatched. The germline V gene encodes CDR1 PRHDT and CDR2 FYEKMQ (reference sequence).

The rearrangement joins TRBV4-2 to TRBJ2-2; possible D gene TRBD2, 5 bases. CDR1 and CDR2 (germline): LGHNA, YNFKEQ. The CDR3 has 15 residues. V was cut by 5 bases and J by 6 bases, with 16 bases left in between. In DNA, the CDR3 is TGTGCCAGCAGCTCCCCTAGCTATGAGGCCGGGGAGCTGTTTTTT. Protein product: CASSSPSYEAGELFF.

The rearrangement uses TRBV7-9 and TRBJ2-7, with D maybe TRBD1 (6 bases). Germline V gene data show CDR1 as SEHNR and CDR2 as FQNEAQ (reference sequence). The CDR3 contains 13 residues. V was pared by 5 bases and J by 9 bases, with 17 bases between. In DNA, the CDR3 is TGTGCCAGCAGCGCCGGGACATCTCTGGGGCAGTACTTC. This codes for CASSAGTSLGQYF.

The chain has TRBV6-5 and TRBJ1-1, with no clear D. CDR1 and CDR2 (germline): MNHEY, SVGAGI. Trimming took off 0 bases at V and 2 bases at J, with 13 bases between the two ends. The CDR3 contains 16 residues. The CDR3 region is CASSYSQVARNTEAFF. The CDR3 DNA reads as TGTGCCAGCAGTTACTCCCAAGTAGCCAGAAACACTGAAGCTTTCTTT.

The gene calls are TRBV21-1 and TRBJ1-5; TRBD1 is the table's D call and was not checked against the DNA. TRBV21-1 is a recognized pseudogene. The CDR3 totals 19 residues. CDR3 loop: CASSKRASEWGYSNQPQHF. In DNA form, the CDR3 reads TGTGCCAGCAGCAAAAGGGCGTCCGAGTGGGGCTATAGCAATCAGCCCCAGCATTTT.

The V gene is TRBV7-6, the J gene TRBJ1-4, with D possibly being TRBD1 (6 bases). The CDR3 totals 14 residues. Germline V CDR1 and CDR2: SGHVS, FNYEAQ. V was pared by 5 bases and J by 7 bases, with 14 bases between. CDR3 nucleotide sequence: TGTGCCAGCAGCGCTACAGGGTTTAGTGAAAAACTGTTTTTT. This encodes CASSATGFSEKLFF.

In DNA form, the CDR3 reads TGTGCCTGGAGTGAGTCAGGGGATTCACCCCTCCACTTT. Its translation: CAWSESGDSPLHF. This sequence joins TRBV30 and TRBJ1-6, with D tentatively TRBD1 (6 bases). The CDR3 is 13 residues long. Trimming shortened V by 1 base and J by 8 bases, and 9 bases separated the two germline ends. Germline V lookup: CDR1 GTSNPN, CDR2 SVGIG (reference sequence). The full variable domain, in which reference TRBV30 and TRBJ1-6 provide the parts outside the CDR3, is SQTIHQWPATLVQPVGSPLSLECTVEGTSNPNLYWYRQAAGRGLQLLFYSVGIGQISSEVPQNLSASRPQDRQFILSSKKLLLSDSGFYLCAWSESGDSPLHFGNGTRLTVT.

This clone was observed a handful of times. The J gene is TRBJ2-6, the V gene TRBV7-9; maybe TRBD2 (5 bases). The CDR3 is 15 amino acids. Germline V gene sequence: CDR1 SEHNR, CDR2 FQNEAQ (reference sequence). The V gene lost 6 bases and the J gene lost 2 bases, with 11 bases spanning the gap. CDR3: CASRSGGPGANVLTF. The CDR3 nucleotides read TGTGCCAGCAGAAGCGGTGGTCCTGGGGCCAACGTCCTGACTTTC. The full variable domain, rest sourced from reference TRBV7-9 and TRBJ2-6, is DTGVSQNPRHKITKRGQNVTFRCDPISEHNRLYWYRQTLGQGPEFLTYFQNEAQLEKSRLLSDRFSAERPKGSFSTLEIQRTEQGDSAMYLCASRSGGPGANVLTFGAGSRLTVL.

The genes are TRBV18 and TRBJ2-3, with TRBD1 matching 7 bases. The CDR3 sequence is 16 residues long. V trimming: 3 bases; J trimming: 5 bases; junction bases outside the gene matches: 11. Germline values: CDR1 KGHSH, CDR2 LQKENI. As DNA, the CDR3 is TGTGCCAGCTCACCGGGGACAGCCGCCGGTGGAGATACGCAGTATTTT. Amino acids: CASSPGTAAGGDTQYF.

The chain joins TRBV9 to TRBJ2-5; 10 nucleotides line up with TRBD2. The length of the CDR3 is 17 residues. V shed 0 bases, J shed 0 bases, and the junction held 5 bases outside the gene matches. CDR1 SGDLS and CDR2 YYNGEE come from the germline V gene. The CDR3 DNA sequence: TGTGCCAGCAGCGTAGTGGGTGGACTAGCGGACCAAGAGACCCAGTACTTC. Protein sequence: CASSVVGGLADQETQYF.